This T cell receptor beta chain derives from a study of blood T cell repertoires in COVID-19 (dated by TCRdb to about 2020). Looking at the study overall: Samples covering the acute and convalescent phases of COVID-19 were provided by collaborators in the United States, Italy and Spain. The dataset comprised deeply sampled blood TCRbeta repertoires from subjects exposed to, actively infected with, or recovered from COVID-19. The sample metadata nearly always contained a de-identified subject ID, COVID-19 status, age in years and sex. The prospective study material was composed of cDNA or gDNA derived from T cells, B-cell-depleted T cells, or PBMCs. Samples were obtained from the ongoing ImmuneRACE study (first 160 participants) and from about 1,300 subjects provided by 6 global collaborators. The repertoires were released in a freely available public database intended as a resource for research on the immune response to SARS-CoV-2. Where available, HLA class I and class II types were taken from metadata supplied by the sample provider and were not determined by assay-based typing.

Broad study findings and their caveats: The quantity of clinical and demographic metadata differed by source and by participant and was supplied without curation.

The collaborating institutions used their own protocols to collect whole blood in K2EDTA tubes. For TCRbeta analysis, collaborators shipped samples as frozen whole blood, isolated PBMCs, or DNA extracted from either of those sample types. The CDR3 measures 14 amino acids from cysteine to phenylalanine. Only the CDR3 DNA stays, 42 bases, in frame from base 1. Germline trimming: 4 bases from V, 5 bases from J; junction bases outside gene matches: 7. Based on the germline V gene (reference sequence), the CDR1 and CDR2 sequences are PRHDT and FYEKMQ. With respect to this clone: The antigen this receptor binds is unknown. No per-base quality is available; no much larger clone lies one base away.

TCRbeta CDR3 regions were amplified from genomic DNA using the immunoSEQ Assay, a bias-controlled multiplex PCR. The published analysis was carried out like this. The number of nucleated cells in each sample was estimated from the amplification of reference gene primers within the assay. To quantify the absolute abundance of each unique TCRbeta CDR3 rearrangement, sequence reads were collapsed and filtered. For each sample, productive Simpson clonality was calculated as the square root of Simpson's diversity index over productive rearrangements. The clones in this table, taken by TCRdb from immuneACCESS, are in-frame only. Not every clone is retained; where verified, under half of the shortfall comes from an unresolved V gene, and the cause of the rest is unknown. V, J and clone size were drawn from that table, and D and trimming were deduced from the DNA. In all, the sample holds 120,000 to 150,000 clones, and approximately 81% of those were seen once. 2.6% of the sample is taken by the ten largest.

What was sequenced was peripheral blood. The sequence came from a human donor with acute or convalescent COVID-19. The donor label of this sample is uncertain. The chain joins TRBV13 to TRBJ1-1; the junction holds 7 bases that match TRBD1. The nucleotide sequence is TGTGCCAGCAGCTCCAGACAGGGTCGGACTGAAGCTTTCTTT. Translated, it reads CASSSRQGRTEAFF. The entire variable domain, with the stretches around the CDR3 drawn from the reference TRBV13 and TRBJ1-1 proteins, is AAGVIQSPRHLIKEKRETATLKCYPIPRHDTVYWYQQGPGQDPQFLISFYEKMQSDKGSIPDRFSAQQFSDYHSELNMSSLELGDSALYFCASSSRQGRTEAFFGQGTRLTVV.